A single sample gave rise to the 3 T cell receptor beta chains below, sequenced in a study of T cells in Graves' hyperthyroidism and ophthalmopathy. Amplification of TCR beta CDR3 regions used RNA as the template. Primed by the HTBI set, a first-round RT-PCR was run on the TCR CDR3. TCRdb reanalysed the multiplex PCR reads using MiXCR and keeps one entry per CDR3 protein. The sample yields about 98,000 distinct CDR3 sequences, around 42% seen once. Sequenced input: peripheral blood or thyroid tissue (not recorded which). The receptors were gathered from a woman aged 30 to 39 with Graves' hyperthyroidism.

This clonotype turned up a few times. V and J are TRBV20-1 and TRBJ2-3, with 7 bases aligning to TRBD2. V was pared by 5 bases and J by 4 bases, with 12 bases of the junction left unmatched. Germline V gene lookup returns CDR1 DFQATT and CDR2 SNEGSKA (reference sequence). This CDR3 has 15 residues. The CDR3 reads CSAVGGELPPDTQYF. The CDR3 DNA reads TGCAGTGCTGTGGGAGGGGAGCTCCCCCCAGATACGCAGTATTTT.

This clonotype was seen more than once but under ten times. One end of the junction varies from germline; a read error may be responsible. J is TRBJ2-7 and V is TRBV14; D call uncertain. The V gene's germline CDR1 is SGHDN and CDR2 FVKESK. This CDR3 comprises 12 residues. The DNA of the CDR3 is TGTTCCAGCAGCCAAGTAAGCTCCGAGCAGTACTTC. It encodes CSSSQVSSEQYF.

This clonotype was counted many times. The chain carries TRBV4-1 and TRBJ1-6; 9 nucleotides line up with TRBD1. V was pared by 3 bases and J by 9 bases, with 9 bases of the junction left unmatched. This CDR3 is built from 16 residues. Germline V CDR1 and CDR2: MGHRA, YSYEKL. The CDR3 nucleotides read TGCGCCAGCAGCCACGGACCGGGACAGGGAATTTCACCCCTCCACTTT. Its translation: CASSHGPGQGISPLHF.